This T cell receptor (beta chain) was obtained from a study of blood T cell repertoires in COVID-19. Study summary: The United States, Italy and Spain supplied acute and convalescent COVID-19 samples. The analysed material was cDNA or gDNA that came from T cells, B-cell-depleted T cells, or PBMCs.

This CDR3 spans 15 amino acids. Trimming took 7 bases from V and 10 from J, leaving 25 bases between them. CDR1 and CDR2 from the germline V gene are MDHEN and SYDVKM. Original methodology: Amplification of reference gene primers was used by the study to estimate nucleated cell counts. Profiled with immunoSEQ multiplex PCR; TCRdb holds only in-frame clones, not every one. V, J and clone size are those of that table, while D and trimming were read from the DNA. The sample comprises about 88,000 clones, 70% to 90% of which are singletons, and roughly 2.8% rests with the top ten. Sequencing was carried out using peripheral blood. The sequence was collected from a woman over 75 with acute or convalescent COVID-19. This chain links TRBV28 with TRBJ1-1; D is ambiguous. CDR3 residues: CASTSLPVLPLSAFF. CDR3 sequence (DNA): TGTGCCAGCACCTCACTACCGGTTCTCCCCCTTTCAGCTTTCTTT.